The 21 T cell receptor beta chains reported below all come from one sample, sequenced in a study of T cells in Graves' hyperthyroidism and ophthalmopathy. Template material for amplifying TCR beta CDR3 regions consisted of RNA transcripts. The HTBI set primed first-round TCR CDR3 RT-PCR. TCRdb re-derived calls from the multiplex PCR reads in MiXCR, one entry per CDR3 protein. The sample contains 410,000 or so distinct CDR3 sequences, 14% to 15% of which appear only once. Input material: blood. These receptors were collected from a man aged 18 to 30 with Graves' ophthalmopathy.

The chain has TRBV19 and TRBJ2-5; D not resolved. Germline loops: CDR1 LNHDA, CDR2 SQIVND (reference sequence). Trimming cost V 3 bases and J 2 bases, with 7 bases left between them. This CDR3 is 13 amino acids long. CDR3 DNA sequence: TGTGCCAGTAGTATCTCCCGGCAAGAGACCCAGTACTTC. It codes for CASSISRQETQYF. The whole variable domain, remainder taken from reference TRBV19 and TRBJ2-5, is DGGITQSPKYLFRKEGQNVTLSCEQNLNHDAMYWYRQDPGQGLRLIYYSQIVNDFQKGDIAEGYSVSREKKESFPLTVTSAQKNPTAFYLCASSISRQETQYFGPGTRLLVL.

Details on this clonotype: The junction differs from germline at one of its ends, possibly a read error. The chain recombines TRBV30 with TRBJ1-5; 8 bases fit TRBD1. This CDR3 spans 13 amino acids. Germline assignment: CDR1 GTSNPN and CDR2 SVGIG (reference sequence). Here the CDR3 reads CSWQGAMDQPQHF. The CDR3 bases are TGCTCGTGGCAGGGGGCAATGGATCAGCCCCAGCATTTT.

This chain uses TRBV2 with TRBJ2-2, with D unresolved. Looked up from germline, CDR1 is SNHLY and CDR2 is FYNNEI. Trimming pared 4 bases from V and 6 bases from J, leaving 9 bases between. This CDR3 contains 13 residues. Written as DNA, the CDR3 is TGTGCCAGCAGTGTTAGGATTCCCGGGGAGCTGTTTTTT. Protein sequence: CASSVRIPGELFF.

This clonotype occurred a few times. The gene calls are TRBV27 and TRBJ1-3; possible D gene TRBD1, 5 bases. Germline loops: CDR1 MNHEY, CDR2 SMNVEV (reference sequence). Trimming took off 7 bases at V and 2 bases at J, with 15 bases between the two ends. This CDR3 contains 15 residues. The CDR3 loop is CASKPGLSAGNTIYF. CDR3 in DNA: TGTGCCAGCAAGCCGGGACTGAGTGCTGGAAACACCATATATTTT.

About this clonotype itself: One base away lies a much larger clone, so this may be a sequencing read error. The chain has TRBV6-5 and TRBJ2-3; 9 positions match TRBD1. V dropped 7 bases and J dropped 2; count of bases not matched to a gene: 7. Germline V CDR1 and CDR2: MNHEY, SVGAGI. The CDR3 extends over 15 amino acids. CDR3 in amino acids: CASTLGTGNTDTQYF. The CDR3 DNA reads TGTGCCAGCACTTTAGGGACAGGGAACACAGATACGCAGTATTTT.

There are many counts of this clonotype. This chain links TRBV6-5 with TRBJ2-6; D not certain. CDR3 length equals 15 residues. Germline assignment: CDR1 MNHEY and CDR2 SVGAGI. V lost 1 base and J 0 bases, leaving 4 bases between the germline ends. As DNA, the CDR3 is TGTGCCAGCAGTTACTTGGACTCTGGGGCCAACGTCCTGACTTTC. The encoded protein is CASSYLDSGANVLTF.

Many counts were recorded for this clonotype. The chain links TRBV7-8 to TRBJ2-3; D is ambiguous. The CDR3 is 15 amino acids. Germline V gene sequence: CDR1 SGHVS, CDR2 FQNEAQ. V was trimmed by 5 bases and J by 1 base, leaving 13 bases between them. The CDR3 reads CASSPRRTGTDTQYF. The CDR3, as DNA: TGTGCCAGCAGCCCGAGGCGTACGGGCACAGATACGCAGTATTTT.

This clonotype was seen a handful of times. V usage is TRBV7-9 and J usage is TRBJ1-4; D unclear. In germline, CDR1 is SEHNR, CDR2 FQNEAQ (reference sequence). The CDR3 runs 13 residues. V was shortened by 3 bases and J by 7 bases, with 9 bases between the two germline ends. The CDR3 nucleotides are TGTGCCAGCAGCTTTGCAGACGGTGAAAAACTGTTTTTT. Protein: CASSFADGEKLFF.

This rearrangement joins TRBV19 to TRBJ2-1; TRBD1 matches at 9 bases. The V gene end was trimmed by 5 bases and the J gene end by 4 bases; junction bases not matched to a gene: 6. Germline CDR1 and CDR2: LNHDA and SQIVND (reference sequence). CDR3 length: 15 amino acids. The CDR3 region is CASSWTGAQYNEQFF. CDR3 sequence (DNA): TGTGCCAGTAGTTGGACAGGGGCTCAATACAATGAGCAGTTCTTC.

This clonotype was detected ten times or more. This sequence joins TRBV27 and TRBJ2-5; D is perhaps TRBD2 (5 bases). CDR3 length: 14 residues. Between the trimmed V and J ends, which lost 5 bases and 3 bases, there was a span of 13 bases. Germline CDR1 reads MNHEY; CDR2 reads SMNVEV (reference sequence). As DNA, the CDR3 is TGTGCCAGCAGTCATTATAGCGAGGAAGAGACCCAGTACTTC. Protein product: CASSHYSEEETQYF.

J is TRBJ1-2 and V is TRBV24-1; no reliable D call. CDR3 length: 13 amino acids. The ends were cut back, 1 base at V and 3 bases at J, with 5 bases in the middle. Per germline, CDR1 KGHDR and CDR2 SFDVKD. DNA of the CDR3: TGTGCCACCAGTGATTTAACTGACTATGGCTACACCTTC. The encoded protein is CATSDLTDYGYTF.

As regards this clonotype: A much more abundant neighbour one base away suggests this may be a read error. The rearrangement uses TRBV6-2 or TRBV6-3 and TRBJ2-3; the D gene is possibly TRBD2 (5 bases). The germline V gene has CDR1 MNHEY and CDR2 SVGEGT. The CDR3 has 15 residues. Trimming cost V 5 bases and J 4 bases, with 16 bases left between them. The CDR3 loop reads CASSQESAGADTQYF. Here the CDR3 DNA reads TGTGCCAGCAGTCAGGAATCGGCCGGGGCAGATACGCAGTATTTT.

This clonotype was detected ten times or more. J is TRBJ2-5 and V is TRBV12-3 or TRBV12-4; D is perhaps TRBD1 (6 bases). The germline V and J ends were trimmed by 3 bases and 5 bases, with 10 bases remaining between them. CDR3 size: 13 residues. The chain's CDR3 is CASSFGTPETQYF. The CDR3 bases are TGTGCCAGCAGTTTCGGGACACCGGAGACCCAGTACTTC.

This clonotype was observed many times. The rearrangement links TRBV5-1 to TRBJ1-2; D remains unclear. V dropped 4 bases and J dropped 4 bases, with 20 bases sitting between them. Germline CDR1 is SGHRS and CDR2 is YFSETQ. The CDR3 has 16 residues. The CDR3 DNA reads as TGCGCCAGCAGCCCCCAGGTGTCGGGTGCCATCTATGGCTACACCTTC. Translation: CASSPQVSGAIYGYTF.

The chain links TRBV7-6 to TRBJ1-2; 10 positions match TRBD1. V lost 5 bases to trimming and J lost 2 bases; unmatched junction nucleotides: 8. Germline CDR1 and CDR2: SGHVS and FNYEAQ. The CDR3 consists of 16 residues. CDR3 nucleotides: TGTGCCAGCAGCGAGACAGGGGGCGTGTGGAACTATGGCTACACCTTC. This codes for CASSETGGVWNYGYTF.

A word on this clonotype: This sequence may be a read error, since a much larger clone differs from it by one base. The V gene is TRBV7-4, the J gene TRBJ2-7, with a weak D call TRBD2 (6 bases). Germline V gives CDR1 SGHVT, CDR2 SQSDAQ. This CDR3 is 15 amino acids long. The CDR3 loop reads CASGLVFSAGIEQYF. The CDR3 coding sequence is TGTGCCAGCGGCTTGGTTTTTAGTGCGGGGATCGAGCAGTACTTC.

The J gene is TRBJ1-2, the V gene TRBV19; TRBD1 agrees at 9 bases. V shed 6 bases and J 6 bases; nucleotides not matched to a gene: 8. CDR1 is LNHDA, CDR2 SQIVND, per germline (reference sequence). The CDR3 is 14 amino acids. In DNA, the CDR3 is TGTGCCAGTAGCAGCCGGGACAGGGCCAATGGCTACACCTTC. This codes for CASSSRDRANGYTF.

This clonotype appeared many times. At one end the junction does not follow the germline gene, possibly because of a read error. The chain links TRBV5-1 to TRBJ1-5, with D maybe TRBD1 (5 bases). CDR1 is SGHRS, CDR2 YFSETQ, per germline. The CDR3 loop spans 14 amino acids. The CDR3 sequence: CASSLGVGNQPQHF. Written as DNA, the CDR3 is TGTGCCAGCAGCTTAGGGGTGGGGAATCAGCCCCAGCATTTT.

The genes are TRBV29-1 and TRBJ2-5; TRBD2 matches at 16 bases. The V gene end was trimmed by 6 bases and the J gene end by 3 bases; junction bases not matched to a gene: 4. The CDR3 runs to 15 residues. Germline V gene data show CDR1 as SQVTM and CDR2 as ANQGSEA. Written as DNA, the CDR3 is TGCAGCGTGGATGGGACTAGCGGGGGGGAAGAGACCCAGTACTTC. It yields the protein CSVDGTSGGEETQYF. Complete variable domain (other parts from reference TRBV29-1 and TRBJ2-5): SAVISQKPSRDICQRGTSLTIQCQVDSQVTMMFWYRQQPGQSLTLIATANQGSEATYESGFVIDKFPISRPNLTFSTLTVSNMSPEDSSIYLCSVDGTSGGEETQYFGPGTRLLVL.

This clonotype was seen a single time. CDR3: CASSPRSSGAETQYF. The CDR3 DNA follows: TGTGCCAGTAGTCCACGGAGTAGCGGGGCGGAGACCCAGTACTTC. This chain uses TRBV19 with TRBJ2-5, with 8 bases matching TRBD2. Germline V CDR1 and CDR2: LNHDA, SQIVND (reference sequence). The CDR3 sequence is 15 residues long. The junction had 10 bases not matched to a gene; V was cut back by 5 bases and J by 5 bases.

This sequence joins TRBV18 and TRBJ1-3; D is uncertain. V lost 3 bases and J 0 bases, leaving 12 bases between the germline ends. Per the germline V gene, CDR1 is KGHSH and CDR2 is LQKENI. The CDR3 sequence is 16 residues long. This CDR3 is CASSPQDIDSGNTIYF. The CDR3, as DNA: TGTGCCAGCTCACCTCAAGACATCGACTCTGGAAACACCATATATTTT.